This T cell receptor (beta chain) was documented in a study of T cell repertoires in cytomegalovirus infection. Study at large: Both a matching HLA type and CMV infection were indicated by public TCR beta signatures.

In TCRdb, the reads were re-called with MiXCR into one record per CDR3 protein. The sample lists more than 200,000 distinct CDR3 sequences, roughly 9.1% occurring once. Germline CDR1 and CDR2: SGHTA and FQGNSA. V lost 3 bases and J 2 bases, leaving 13 bases between the germline ends. There are 15 residues in the CDR3. Study-level findings and limits: Summed public TCR beta family frequency identified CMV carriers bearing the relevant HLA. The response measured ex vivo was dominated by TCR beta clonotypes (HLA-C-restricted and CMV-specific).

This clonotype was picked up many times. Its antigen is not known. The sequence derives from a human donor in good health (CMV status not recorded). Some clones in this sample may be carry-over from other donors' samples. The V call is TRBV7-2, the J call TRBJ1-2; D is ambiguous. Sequences were obtained from PBMCs. CDR3 region: CASSFPGMGNYGYTF. In DNA form, the CDR3 reads TGTGCCAGCAGCTTCCCCGGTATGGGGAACTATGGCTACACCTTC.